These T cell receptor beta chains were read from a single sample in a study of blood T cell repertoires in COVID-19. Some clones are missing from TCRdb's copy, which holds only in-frame ones; the method was immunoSEQ multiplex PCR. The sample consists of more than 110,000 clones, 84% of them appearing once. The specimen sequenced was PBMCs or T cells enriched from blood (not recorded which). The receptor set was obtained from a man aged 40-55 years with acute COVID-19. Each CDR3 is given without its conserved first and last residue.

v_gene: TRBV29-1; CDR3aa: SVDDYTDTQY
v_gene: TRBV10-2; CDR3aa: ASGGSYNEQF
v_gene: TRBV6-6; CDR3aa: ASSYAPGRNQPQH
v_gene: TRBV19; CDR3aa: ASSSGDRGLDTGELF
v_gene: TRBV11-2; CDR3aa: ASSLGATAGWAYGYT
v_gene: TRBV10-3; CDR3aa: AISADRDNTGELF
v_gene: TRBV4-1; CDR3aa: ASSQDFGALSYEQY
v_gene: TRBV4-1; CDR3aa: ASSQVPGGISGEQY
v_gene: TRBV5-1; CDR3aa: ASRGLAGENEQF
v_gene: TRBV13; CDR3aa: ASSLIPVGGLYNEQF
v_gene: TRBV5-1; CDR3aa: ASSLDRDVGTNEKLF
v_gene: TRBV19; CDR3aa: ASSVGQIYTEAF
v_gene: TRBV18; CDR3aa: ASSPPGQTTDTQY
v_gene: TRBV3-1/TRBV3-2; CDR3aa: ASSQGQRRWVEQY
v_gene: TRBV10-2; CDR3aa: ASTSSGDYNEQF
v_gene: TRBV28; CDR3aa: ASSPSDRAQH
v_gene: TRBV4-2; CDR3aa: ASSQDASQETQY
v_gene: TRBV12-3/TRBV12-4; CDR3aa: ASSRSNTEAF
v_gene: TRBV19; CDR3aa: ASEQGAGNQPQH
v_gene: TRBV10-3; CDR3aa: AISESTYSYGYT
v_gene: TRBV24-1; CDR3aa: ATSATTGASYEQY
v_gene: TRBV6-5; CDR3aa: ASRPTVNTEAF
v_gene: TRBV28; CDR3aa: ASSRGLKDDT